A selection of T cell receptor beta chains follows, all from one sample in a study of CD8+ T cells in alopecia areata. The assay was immunoSEQ multiplex PCR, and TCRdb's table has in-frame clones only and misses some. In the table there are about 200,000 clones, roughly two fifths of which are singletons. The material was CD4+ T cells sorted from blood, obtained around week 34, from a patient treated with tofacitinib. These receptors were obtained from a human donor with alopecia areata. Each CDR3 is given with its conserved first and last residue. Fields, in order: clone size, V gene, J gene, D gene, CDR3 protein, CDR3 DNA. A D gene is named only where the DNA matches it firmly. Where a row states a size, it is once, few, many or the class of an expanded clone; other rows omit it.

>.|TRBV11-2|TRBJ1-5|.
CASSLGIDQPQHF
TGTGCCAGCAGCTTAGGCATTGATCAGCCCCAGCATTTT
>few|TRBV7-2|TRBJ1-5|.
CASSPETLSGQPQHF
TGTGCCAGCAGCCCAGAGACCCTCAGTGGTCAGCCCCAGCATTTT
>.|TRBV7-2|TRBJ2-1|.
CASSLVAGDEQFF
TGTGCCAGCAGCTTAGTTGCGGGCGATGAGCAGTTCTTC
>few|TRBV18|TRBJ2-1|.
CASSPPIQDSNEQFF
TGTGCCAGCTCACCACCGATACAGGATTCGAATGAGCAGTTCTTC
>.|TRBV20-1|TRBJ2-1|.
CSASEGDEQFF
TGCAGTGCTAGTGAGGGCGATGAGCAGTTCTTC
>.|TRBV5-1|TRBJ1-4|.
CASSFTVTNEKLFF
TGCGCCAGCAGCTTCACCGTAACTAATGAAAAACTGTTTTTT
>.|TRBV30|TRBJ2-7|TRBD1
CAWRTDRSPYEQYF
TGTGCCTGGAGAACGGACAGGTCGCCGTACGAGCAGTACTTC
>few|TRBV7-9|TRBJ1-1|TRBD1
CASSLRQGVTEAFF
TGTGCCAGCAGCTTGAGACAGGGTGTCACTGAAGCTTTCTTT
>many|TRBV7-9|TRBJ1-2|.
CASSLGDAVRHGYTF
TGTGCCAGCAGCTTAGGGGACGCCGTACGACATGGCTACACCTTC
>.|TRBV30|TRBJ2-2|TRBD2
CAWSTLAGTGELFF
TGTGCCTGGAGCACCCTAGCGGGGACCGGGGAGCTGTTTTTT
>.|TRBV27|TRBJ1-1|.
CASSRGIPNTEAFF
TGTGCCAGCTCGAGGGGCATACCGAACACTGAAGCTTTCTTT
>.|TRBV29-1|TRBJ1-1|.
CSVLPLNTEAFF
TGCAGCGTCCTCCCCCTGAACACTGAAGCTTTCTTT
>once|TRBV7-9|TRBJ2-7|.
CASSPYEQYF
TGTGCCAGCAGCCCCTACGAGCAGTACTTC
>.|TRBV27|TRBJ2-7|TRBD2
CASRGLAGLGVYEQYF
TGTGCCAGCAGGGGACTAGCGGGATTAGGGGTGTACGAGCAGTACTTC
>few|TRBV6-1|TRBJ1-1|TRBD1
CASRSTGDTEAFF
TGTGCCAGCAGATCGACAGGGGACACTGAAGCTTTCTTT
>.|TRBV19|TRBJ2-2|TRBD1
CASSMGDRTGELFF
TGTGCCAGTAGTATGGGGGACAGGACCGGGGAGCTGTTTTTT
>.|TRBV5-1|TRBJ1-2|TRBD1
CASSSLEAGQGAGYTF
TGCGCCAGCAGCTCCCTCGAGGCTGGACAGGGAGCCGGCTACACCTTC
>.|TRBV7-9|TRBJ1-1|.
CASIKGQLNTEAFF
TGTGCCAGCATCAAAGGACAGCTGAACACTGAAGCTTTCTTT
>.|TRBV5-1|TRBJ1-1|TRBD1
CASSGQVRTEAFF
TGCGCCAGCAGTGGACAGGTCAGGACTGAAGCTTTCTTT
>few|TRBV2|TRBJ2-7|TRBD1
CASRGQLSSYEQYF
TGTGCCAGCAGGGGACAGCTAAGCTCCTACGAGCAGTACTTC
>.|TRBV9|TRBJ1-2|TRBD1
CASSADPWTGGNVYGYTF
TGTGCCAGCAGCGCCGACCCGTGGACAGGGGGGAACGTCTATGGCTACACCTTC
>few|TRBV25-1|TRBJ1-1|.
CASSENRAHTEAFF
TGTGCCAGCAGTGAAAACAGGGCGCACACTGAAGCTTTCTTT
>.|TRBV7-9|TRBJ2-3|.
CATDRSQGDTQYF
TGTGCCACCGACAGGTCCCAAGGAGATACGCAGTATTTT
>.|TRBV10-3|TRBJ2-7|TRBD2
CAISLGGVSYEQYF
TGTGCCATCAGTCTCGGGGGGGTCTCCTACGAGCAGTACTTC
>.|TRBV6-5|TRBJ2-7|TRBD1
CASRGQQASYEQYF
TGTGCCAGCAGGGGACAGCAAGCCTCCTACGAGCAGTACTTC
>.|TRBV6-5|TRBJ1-1|.
CASSPRRGAAGAFF
TGTGCCAGCAGTCCAAGGCGGGGGGCCGCCGGCGCTTTCTTT
>.|TRBV5-4|TRBJ1-2|TRBD1
CASSQDRENYGYTF
TGTGCCAGCAGCCAGGACAGGGAAAATTATGGCTACACCTTC
>.|TRBV2|TRBJ2-7|.
CASSSHGPGTYEQYF
TGTGCCAGCAGTTCCCATGGACCGGGGACCTACGAGCAGTACTTC
>few|TRBV10-3|TRBJ2-7|.
CAISESNRHEQYF
TGTGCCATCAGTGAGTCGAACCGTCACGAGCAGTACTTC
>.|TRBV5-1|TRBJ1-2|.
CASNNGDRRWNYGYTF
TGCGCCAGTAACAACGGTGACCGGAGGTGGAACTATGGCTACACCTTC
>.|TRBV5-4|TRBJ1-2|.
CASSLVLQAYYGYTF
TGTGCCAGCAGCTTGGTTCTACAGGCCTACTATGGCTACACCTTC
>.|TRBV4-2|TRBJ1-5|TRBD1
CASSQVGDRGDQPQHF
TGTGCCAGCAGCCAAGTAGGTGACAGGGGTGATCAGCCCCAGCATTTT
>.|TRBV9|TRBJ1-5|.
CASSVQDNQPQHF
TGTGCCAGCAGCGTACAGGACAATCAGCCCCAGCATTTT
>once|TRBV30|TRBJ1-2|.
CAWSVRYGYTF
TGTGCCTGGAGTGTACGGTACGGCTACACCTTC
>.|TRBV11-2|TRBJ2-1|.
CASSPRGAIGQFF
TGTGCCAGCAGCCCCCGGGGGGCTATCGGGCAGTTCTTC
>few|TRBV5-1|TRBJ2-1|TRBD2
CASSKTSGRVTVHEQFF
TGCGCCAGCAGCAAGACTAGCGGGAGGGTGACCGTTCATGAGCAGTTCTTC
>few|TRBV5-4|TRBJ2-5|.
CASSLSVSWGAQETQYF
TGTGCCAGCAGCTTGTCAGTATCGTGGGGGGCCCAAGAGACCCAGTACTTC
>many|TRBV4-2|TRBJ2-6|.
CASSQDNGGSGANVLTF
TGTGCCAGCAGCCAAGATAACGGGGGCTCTGGGGCCAACGTCCTGACTTTC
>.|TRBV29-1|TRBJ1-5|.
CSVGGGNSNQPQHF
TGCAGCGTGGGGGGCGGAAATAGCAATCAGCCCCAGCATTTT
>many|TRBV5-6|TRBJ2-1|TRBD1
CASSPWTGDLNEQFF
TGTGCCAGCAGCCCTTGGACAGGGGACTTGAATGAGCAGTTCTTC
>few|TRBV6-1|TRBJ2-2|.
CASSEATGELFF
TGTGCCAGCAGTGAAGCCACCGGGGAGCTGTTTTTT
>.|TRBV7-9|TRBJ1-1|.
CASSSRDLTEAFF
TGTGCCAGCAGCTCCAGGGATCTCACTGAAGCTTTCTTT
>.|TRBV30|TRBJ1-3|TRBD1
CAWSTLGSYMGQKTGNTIYF
TGTGCCTGGAGTACCCTCGGGTCGTACATGGGACAGAAAACAGGAAACACCATATATTTT
>.|TRBV7-8|TRBJ2-6|TRBD1
CASSRDRVLLLSGANVLTF
TGTGCCAGCAGCCGGGACAGGGTCTTGCTCCTATCTGGGGCCAACGTCCTGACTTTC
>.|TRBV5-1|TRBJ1-6|TRBD1
CASSPDGQGVSPLHF
TGCGCCAGCAGCCCCGATGGACAGGGAGTCTCACCCCTCCACTTT
>.|TRBV6-1|TRBJ2-7|.
CASSGLSYEQYF
TGTGCCAGTTCGGGACTCTCCTACGAGCAGTACTTC
>few|TRBV29-1|TRBJ2-1|.
CSVGTGYNEQFF
TGCAGCGTTGGAACGGGGTACAATGAGCAGTTCTTC
>.|TRBV9|TRBJ2-2|.
CASSVDGSNTGELFF
TGTGCCAGCAGCGTGGATGGGAGCAACACCGGGGAGCTGTTTTTT
>few|TRBV18|TRBJ1-6|TRBD1
CASSRDRENSPLHF
TGTGCCAGCTCTCGGGACAGGGAGAATTCACCCCTCCACTTT